The 20 T cell receptor beta chains given below trace back to one sample, sequenced in a study of T cell changes during pregnancy in multiple sclerosis. Clones were sequenced by immunoSEQ multiplex PCR, and TCRdb holds only the in-frame ones, with some missing. The sample holds about 79,000 clones, over 80% seen once. Sequenced here: CD4+ T cells from peripheral blood mononuclear cells, sampled in the second trimester of pregnancy. The receptors come from a female donor with multiple sclerosis, enrolled in a pregnancy study.

The chain employs TRBV14 and TRBJ2-5, with 8 bases aligning to TRBD2. Trimming removed 3 bases from V and 3 bases from J; junction bases left unmatched: 12. The V gene's germline CDR1 is SGHDN and CDR2 FVKESK. The CDR3 contains 17 residues. The CDR3 DNA reads as TGTGCCAGCAGCCAGGACAGCGGGAGCGGTCTCAAAGAGACCCAGTACTTC. Translation gives CASSQDSGSGLKETQYF. The full variable domain, rest sourced from reference TRBV14 and TRBJ2-5, is EAGVTQFPSHSVIEKGQTVTLRCDPISGHDNLYWYRRVMGKEIKFLLHFVKESKQDESGMPNNRFLAERTGGTYSTLKVQPAELEDSGVYFCASSQDSGSGLKETQYFGPGTRLLVL.

The chain has TRBV7-2 and TRBJ2-1; 8 nucleotides line up with TRBD2. CDR3 length: 16 amino acids. The germline V gene encodes CDR1 SGHTA and CDR2 FQGNSA. Trimming took 2 bases from V and 7 from J; bases not matched to a gene: 10. Here the CDR3 DNA reads TGTGCCAGCAGCTTATTCCCAGCGGGGGTTGGAAATGAGCAGTTCTTC. Protein: CASSLFPAGVGNEQFF.

This clone was recorded only once. Mismatch with germline at one junction end may stem from a read error. The chain employs TRBV14 and TRBJ2-7; D perhaps matches TRBD1 (6 bases). The CDR3 consists of 11 residues. Per the germline V gene, CDR1 is SGHDN and CDR2 is FVKESK. The CDR3 region has the DNA TGTGCCAGCAGCGTCGGACAGACGCAAACCTTC. Amino acids: CASSVGQTQTF. Full variable domain (outside the CDR3, taken from reference TRBV14 and TRBJ2-7): EAGVTQFPSHSVIEKGQTVTLRCDPISGHDNLYWYRRVMGKEIKFLLHFVKESKQDESGMPNNRFLAERTGGTYSTLKVQPAELEDSGVYFCASSVGQTQTFGPGTRLTVT.

This clone was recorded once. The chain is built from TRBV6-6 and TRBJ2-2; TRBD2 matches at 7 bases. Looked up from germline, CDR1 is MNHNY and CDR2 is SVGAGI (reference sequence). The CDR3 runs 15 residues. V lost 6 bases to trimming and J lost 5 bases; unmatched junction nucleotides: 9. Written as DNA, the CDR3 is TGTGCCAGCAGATCCGGGACTACTCGTACCGGGGAGCTGTTTTTT. This encodes CASRSGTTRTGELFF.

The J gene is TRBJ1-5, the V gene TRBV10-3; unclear D gene. The germline gives CDR1 ENHRY, CDR2 SYGVKD. V was cut by 1 base and J by 0 bases, with 13 bases left in between. This CDR3 comprises 17 residues. For the CDR3, the DNA is TGTGCCATCAGTGAGTTGGCTGGAGGGAATAGCAATCAGCCCCAGCATTTT. Translating gives CAISELAGGNSNQPQHF.

This clone appeared a few times. V and J are TRBV6-6 and TRBJ1-5; the D is unclear. CDR3 length equals 14 residues. Germline CDR1 and CDR2: MNHNY and SVGAGI (reference sequence). Trimming left V 2 bases short and J 0 bases short, with 5 bases between. The DNA of the CDR3 is TGTGCCAGCAGTTACCCAGATAGCAATCAGCCCCAGCATTTT. It encodes CASSYPDSNQPQHF.

This chain joins TRBV5-1 and TRBJ2-3; 15 nucleotides align to TRBD2. Germline CDR1 SGHRS, CDR2 YFSETQ. The CDR3 length is 17 residues. The V segment lost 4 bases and the J segment 4 bases; nucleotides outside the gene matches: 7. CDR3 coding DNA: TGCGCCAGCAGCCCCGGACTAGCGGGAGGGCCGGCAGATACGCAGTATTTT. Amino acid sequence: CASSPGLAGGPADTQYF.

This sequence joins TRBV7-9 and TRBJ1-2; D is unresolved. Trimming pared 11 bases from V and 8 bases from J, leaving 18 bases between. The CDR3 has 12 amino acids. Germline V gives CDR1 SEHNR, CDR2 FQNEAQ (reference sequence). CDR3 bases: TGTGCCTCCTCCCAGAGGGAGAGCGGCTACACCTTC. It encodes CASSQRESGYTF.

This clone was detected once. The chain links TRBV2 to TRBJ2-1, with D unresolved. V gave up 2 bases and J gave up 2 bases, with 4 bases separating them. Germline CDR1 reads SNHLY; CDR2 reads FYNNEI. The CDR3 has 13 residues. This CDR3 reads CASSENTYNEQFF. CDR3 coding DNA: TGTGCCAGCAGTGAAAACACCTACAATGAGCAGTTCTTC.

The sample holds a few counts of this clone. V and J are TRBV30 and TRBJ1-5, with D tentatively TRBD1 (6 bases). V was clipped by 3 bases and J by 10 bases, with 13 bases between them. CDR1 is GTSNPN, CDR2 SVGIG, per germline (reference sequence). The CDR3 is 12 amino acids. The CDR3 coding sequence is TGTGCCTGGAGGGGGGGGGCCGGACCCCAGCATTTT. Translating it yields CAWRGGAGPQHF.

To note about this clone: Other DNA sequences from this sample encode an identical CDR3 as well. The V call is TRBV5-1, the J call TRBJ1-1, with 8 positions matching TRBD1. CDR1 and CDR2 from the germline V gene are SGHRS and YFSETQ. Unmatched junction bases numbered 2, after V lost 4 bases and J lost 3 bases. This CDR3 contains 13 residues. The CDR3: CASSKDRDTEAFF. In nucleotides, the CDR3 is TGCGCCAGCAGCAAGGACAGGGACACTGAAGCTTTCTTT.

The rearrangement joins TRBV1 to TRBJ1-2; the table's D gene call, TRBD1, was not cross checked with the DNA. TRBV1 corresponds to a pseudogene. CDR3 length: 17 residues. CDR3 in DNA: TGCACCAGCAGCCAAGATCTTAATCCGGGACAGGGCTATGGCTACACCTTC. Its protein is CTSSQDLNPGQGYGYTF.

This clone was found once. The V call is TRBV5-1, the J call TRBJ2-2; D perhaps matches TRBD1 (5 bases). This CDR3 has 17 residues. Germline CDR1 SGHRS, CDR2 YFSETQ. Trimming took 0 bases from V and 0 from J, leaving 12 bases between them. CDR3 bases: TGCGCCAGCAGCTTGGCCTTTAGGGGTCCGAACACCGGGGAGCTGTTTTTT. This sequence encodes CASSLAFRGPNTGELFF.

This clone was counted only a few times. V is TRBV30 and J is TRBJ1-1, with a tentative D call TRBD1 (6 bases). Trimming took 6 bases from V and 0 from J, leaving 8 bases between them. The germline CDR1 and CDR2 sequences are GTSNPN and SVGIG (reference sequence). The CDR3 covers 12 residues. The CDR3 DNA reads as TGTGCCTGTGACAGGCTGAACACTGAAGCTTTCTTT. The encoded protein is CACDRLNTEAFF.

The chain carries TRBV6-4 and TRBJ2-7, with 8 nucleotides matching TRBD1. This CDR3 has 15 residues. With V trimmed by 4 bases and J by 6 bases, 11 bases remained unmatched. The germline CDR1 and CDR2 sequences are MRHNA and SNTAGT. For the CDR3, the DNA is TGTGCCAGCAGTGTCCGGACAGGGAAGGGTCGCGAGCAGTACTTC. Protein: CASSVRTGKGREQYF.

The CDR3 region has the DNA TGTGCCAGCCGGGACAGGGAGGGGAGCACTGAAGCTTTCTTT. Amino acid sequence: CASRDREGSTEAFF. V gene TRBV6-5 combines with J gene TRBJ1-1, with 9 bases aligning to TRBD1. V gave up 8 bases and J gave up 4 bases; unmatched junction bases: 8. The CDR3 spans 14 residues. Germline CDR1 reads MNHEY; CDR2 reads SVGAGI.

V is TRBV27 and J is TRBJ1-5; weak D call: TRBD1 (6 bases). Trimming pared 3 bases from V and 7 bases from J, leaving 16 bases between. The germline V gene has CDR1 MNHEY and CDR2 SMNVEV (reference sequence). The CDR3 is 15 amino acids. This chain's CDR3 is CASSFSGQQGQPQHF. The CDR3 nucleotides read TGTGCCAGCAGTTTTTCCGGACAGCAGGGCCAGCCCCAGCATTTT.

Notes on this clone: Its ends do not fully match the called genes, so a read error is possible. V and J are TRBV7-8 and TRBJ1-2, with D unclear. The CDR3 is 12 residues long. Germline V gives CDR1 SGHVS, CDR2 FQNEAQ. CDR3 bases: TGTGCCAGCAGCTTAAGAATCGGACTCCCTTGCTTC. It translates to CASSLRIGLPCF.

The CDR3 nucleotides are TGTGCCAGTACCGCGGACAGGGGGAATGAAAAACTGTTTTTT. It yields the protein CASTADRGNEKLFF. The chain recombines TRBV19 with TRBJ1-4, with 10 bases matching TRBD1. The CDR3 runs 14 residues. The germline V gene has CDR1 LNHDA and CDR2 SQIVND (reference sequence). Losses at the gene ends were 7 bases for V and 5 bases for J; bases not matched to a gene: 4. Full variable domain (outside the CDR3, taken from reference TRBV19 and TRBJ1-4): DGGITQSPKYLFRKEGQNVTLSCEQNLNHDAMYWYRQDPGQGLRLIYYSQIVNDFQKGDIAEGYSVSREKKESFPLTVTSAQKNPTAFYLCASTADRGNEKLFFGSGTQLSVL.

V usage is TRBV7-2 and J usage is TRBJ1-4, with TRBD1 identical over 9 bases. Per germline, CDR1 SGHTA and CDR2 FQGNSA. Trimming cost V 3 bases and J 3 bases; bases outside gene matches: 5. The CDR3 has 16 residues. The DNA of the CDR3 is TGTGCCAGCAGCTTTGGGGACAGGGTCTCTAATGAAAAACTGTTTTTT. This codes for CASSFGDRVSNEKLFF.